Included here is one TCR beta chain sequence, with context. Its specific antigen is unknown. Per-base qualities were not stored, and no clone one base away is much larger. The CDR3 holds 15 amino acids from the cysteine to the phenylalanine. Only CDR3 DNA remains: 45 bases, in frame from the first base. Taken from the germline V gene, the CDR1 and CDR2 loops are SGHRS and YFSETQ. V loses 0 bases, J loses 0 bases, and the germline ends lie 9 bases apart. This record comes from a study of T cell responses to AZD1222 COVID-19 vaccine (dated by TCRdb to about 2021). With respect to the entire study: A total of just over 230 trial participants underwent TCR sequencing, of whom about 200 received two doses of AZD1222 and about 25 received two doses of the MenACWY control vaccine. Enrollment into the trials was organized by age into subgroups of 18-55, 56-69 and 70-plus years, and those subgroups contained roughly 150, 30 and 60 TCR-sequenced participants, respectively.

The CDR3 regions of human TCRbeta chains were analyzed by immunosequencing. The published analysis was carried out like this. Repertoire TCRs were matched against a reference library of SARS-CoV-2-specific TCRs generated with the MIRA antigen-specificity platform. Breadth was defined as the fraction of unique TCRs that were SARS-CoV-2-associated. Depth was defined as the fraction of total T cells that were SARS-CoV-2-associated. Using the MIRA data, each spike-specific TCR was mapped to the spike region that the TCR reacts to and placed in a CD4 or CD8 class. Log10-transformed breadth and depth values were compared by one-way ANOVA with Sidak's multiple comparisons tests. The clones in this table, taken by TCRdb from immuneACCESS, are in-frame only. Not every clone is retained; where verified, under half of the shortfall comes from an unresolved V gene, and the cause of the rest is unknown. V and J calls and clone size are as listed in that table; D and trimming were resolved from the DNA. The sample contains 190,000 or so clones, about 89% of them found a single time. The ten top clones hold under 4% of the sample.

This specimen's time point label, interpreted: about 28 days (+/-7) after the second vaccine dose. AZD1222 recipients whose second dose came at about 4 weeks and those whose second dose came at about 12 weeks were combined into one group, since spike-specific TCR depth and breadth did not differ between the two schedules. Vaccinee samples were obtained from the UK trials COV001 and COV002, which included a single-blind randomized controlled phase 2/3 trial of AZD1222 (ChAdOx1 nCoV-19) in healthy adults. For TCRbeta chain sequencing, PBMC samples were collected from trial participants at day 0 and at day 28 after the second dose. The research as a whole found: Conclusions about previously exposed vaccinees are limited, since just five or six AZD1222 recipients were seropositive for SARS-CoV-2 at baseline. Reportedly, almost half of the unique spike-specific TCRs recognized epitopes lying outside the regions that are mutated in the B.1.351 and B.1.1.7 variants. Most participants were white British and females outnumbered males, and the authors suggested that clonal diversity may have been underestimated. The whole spike protein was spanned by vaccine-associated CD4 TCRs, and dominant responses were seen in regions 160-218 and 743-854. Because no day 14 peak-response samples were available, repertoires were characterized only after the peak T cell response. In the small 56-69-year group, the increase in depth fell short of significance, most likely because of low power. Spike-specific TCR breadth and depth rose significantly after two AZD1222 doses compared with day 0 and with MenACWY recipients.

In this chain, TRBV5-1 is recombined with TRBJ2-5, with TRBD1 tentatively as D gene (6 bases match). This specimen consisted of peripheral blood, obtained 28 days after the second AZD1222 dose. The source of this sequence is an adult who received the AZD1222 COVID-19 vaccine. The nucleotides are TGCGCCAGCAGCTTGGGGACAGCGTACCAAGAGACCCAGTACTTC. It translates as CASSLGTAYQETQYF.